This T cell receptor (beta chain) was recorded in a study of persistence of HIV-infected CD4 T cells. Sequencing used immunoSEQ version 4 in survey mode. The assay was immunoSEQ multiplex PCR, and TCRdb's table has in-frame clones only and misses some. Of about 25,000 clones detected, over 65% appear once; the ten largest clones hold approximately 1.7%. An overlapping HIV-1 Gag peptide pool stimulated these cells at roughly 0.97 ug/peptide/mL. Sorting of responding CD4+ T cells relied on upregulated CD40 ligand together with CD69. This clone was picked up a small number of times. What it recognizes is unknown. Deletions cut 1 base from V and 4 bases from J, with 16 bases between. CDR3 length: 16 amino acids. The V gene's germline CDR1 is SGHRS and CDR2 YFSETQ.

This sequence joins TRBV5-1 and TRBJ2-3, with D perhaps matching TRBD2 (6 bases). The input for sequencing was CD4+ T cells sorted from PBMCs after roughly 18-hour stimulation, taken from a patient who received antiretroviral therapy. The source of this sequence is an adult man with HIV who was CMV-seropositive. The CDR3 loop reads CASSLLGRLASDTQYF. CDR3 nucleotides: TGCGCCAGCAGCTTGTTAGGGCGGCTAGCGTCAGATACGCAGTATTTT.